The 7 T cell receptor beta chains below all came from one sample that was sequenced in a study of T cell responses to AZD1222 COVID-19 vaccine. Only in-frame clones appear in the TCRdb table, and some are missing; sequencing was by immunoSEQ multiplex PCR. The sample consists of 90,000 to 110,000 clones, approximately 88% of them appearing once. The sequences come from peripheral blood, collected on day 0 of AZD1222 vaccination. All receptors derive from an adult in good health.

This chain connects TRBV5-1 to TRBJ2-3, with a possible D match to TRBD2 (5 bases). The germline CDR1 and CDR2 sequences are SGHRS and YFSETQ. The CDR3 covers 16 residues. Trimming left V 4 bases short and J 5 bases short, with 20 bases between. The CDR3, as DNA: TGCGCCAGCAGCCTCCGCAGCGGCCGCGGAGAAGATACGCAGTATTTT. This translates into CASSLRSGRGEDTQYF.

The chain carries TRBV19 and TRBJ1-1; D is undetermined. The CDR3 spans 12 residues. V lost 8 bases to trimming and J lost 1 base, with 8 bases between them. CDR1 LNHDA and CDR2 SQIVND come from the germline V gene (reference sequence). The CDR3: CASARQNTEAFF. The CDR3 DNA reads TGTGCCAGTGCCAGACAGAACACTGAAGCTTTCTTT. The entire variable domain, with the rest obtained from reference TRBV19 and TRBJ1-1, is as follows: DGGITQSPKYLFRKEGQNVTLSCEQNLNHDAMYWYRQDPGQGLRLIYYSQIVNDFQKGDIAEGYSVSREKKESFPLTVTSAQKNPTAFYLCASARQNTEAFFGQGTRLTVV.

The gene calls are TRBV28 and TRBJ2-7; D may be TRBD2 (6 bases). Germline loops: CDR1 MDHEN, CDR2 SYDVKM. V was pared by 6 bases and J by 7 bases, with 16 bases between. There are 13 residues in the CDR3. CDR3 sequence reads: CASRRAGWDEQYF. DNA of the CDR3: TGTGCCAGCAGACGGGCGGGATGGGATGAGCAGTACTTC.

The chain combines TRBV5-1 with TRBJ1-1; perhaps TRBD1 as D (6 bases). V lost 0 bases, J lost 3 bases, and 9 bases lay in between. The CDR3 is 14 amino acids. Germline V gene data show CDR1 as SGHRS and CDR2 as YFSETQ. CDR3 coding DNA: TGCGCCAGCAGCTTGGGGGGGCGGCACACTGAAGCTTTCTTT. Encoded protein: CASSLGGRHTEAFF.

The J gene is TRBJ1-6, the V gene TRBV19; D uncertain. CDR1 and CDR2 (germline): LNHDA, SQIVND (reference sequence). The CDR3 spans 14 residues. Trimming removed 11 bases from V and 5 bases from J, with 16 bases in between. The CDR3 region is CAVGRSQDNSPLHF. CDR3 bases: TGTGCCGTGGGCAGAAGCCAGGATAATTCACCCCTCCACTTT.

Details on this clone: One end of the junction is discordant with germline, which a read error may explain. V gene TRBV7-7 combines with J gene TRBJ1-5; 9 bases are a match to TRBD1. CDR1 and CDR2 (germline): SSHAT, FNYEAQ (reference sequence). The length of the CDR3 is 16 residues. CDR3 nucleotides: TGTGCTAGCATCCAACCGGGACAGGGTCACAATCAGCCCCAGCATTTT. Translated, it gives CASIQPGQGHNQPQHF. Supplemented by reference TRBV7-7 and TRBJ1-5, the full variable domain reads GAGVSQSPRYKVTKRGQDVTLRCDPISSHATLYWYQQALGQGPEFLTYFNYEAQPDKSGLPSDRFSAERPEGSISTLTIQRTEQRDSAMYRCASIQPGQGHNQPQHFGDGTRLSIL.

In its sample, this clone was seen once. The chain combines TRBV7-9 with TRBJ2-1; D remains ambiguous. CDR1 and CDR2 from the germline V gene are SEHNR and FQNEAQ (reference sequence). This CDR3 comprises 15 residues. Between the trimmed V and J ends, which lost 1 base and 2 bases, there was a span of 9 bases. CDR3 residues: CASSLVSSAYNEQFF. CDR3 nucleotide sequence: TGTGCCAGCAGCTTAGTGTCATCGGCCTACAATGAGCAGTTCTTC.